This record covers a single T cell receptor (beta chain). The data are from a study of blood T cell repertoires in COVID-19. Study overall: Spain, Italy and the United States supplied samples that represented acute and convalescent COVID-19.

J gave up 2 bases and V 2 bases, and 17 bases lay outside the gene matches. This CDR3 region has 21 residues. Looked up from germline, CDR1 is ENHRY and CDR2 is SYGVKD. TCRdb's table, derived via immunoSEQ multiplex PCR, lists solely in-frame clones and lacks some. This sample has about 400,000 clones, with around 84% found just once. Material for sequencing was peripheral blood. The receptor was isolated from a human donor in a cohort sampled during active COVID-19. This rearrangement joins TRBV10-3 to TRBJ2-1; 11 nucleotides match TRBD2. The CDR3 spells CAISEAVAGGPKSHTYNEQFF. CDR3 coding DNA: TGTGCCATCAGTGAGGCCGTAGCGGGGGGGCCCAAGAGCCACACCTACAATGAGCAGTTCTTC.